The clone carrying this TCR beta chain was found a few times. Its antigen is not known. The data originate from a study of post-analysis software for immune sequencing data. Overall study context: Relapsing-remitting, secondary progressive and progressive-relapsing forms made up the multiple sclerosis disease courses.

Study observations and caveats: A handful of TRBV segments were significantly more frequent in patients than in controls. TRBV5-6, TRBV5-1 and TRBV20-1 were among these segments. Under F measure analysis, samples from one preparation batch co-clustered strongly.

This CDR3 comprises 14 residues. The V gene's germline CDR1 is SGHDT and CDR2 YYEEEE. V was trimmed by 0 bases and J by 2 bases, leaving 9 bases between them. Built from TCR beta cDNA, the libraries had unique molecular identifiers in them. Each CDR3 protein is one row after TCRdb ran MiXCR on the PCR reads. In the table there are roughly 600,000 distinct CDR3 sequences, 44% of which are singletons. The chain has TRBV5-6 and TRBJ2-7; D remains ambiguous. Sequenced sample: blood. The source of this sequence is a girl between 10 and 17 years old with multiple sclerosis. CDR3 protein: CASSLVPGPYEQYF. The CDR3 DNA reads TGTGCCAGCAGCTTGGTTCCGGGCCCCTACGAGCAGTACTTC.